These 10 T cell receptor beta chains came from one sample sequenced in a study of T cell changes during pregnancy in multiple sclerosis. Repertoires were generated with immunoSEQ multiplex PCR, while TCRdb's copy carries only in-frame clones and drops some. In the table there are 70,000 to 95,000 clones, 94% of which are singletons. Sequenced here: peripheral blood, sampled in the third trimester of pregnancy. These receptors came from a female donor with multiple sclerosis, enrolled in a pregnancy study.

The chain has TRBV6-1 and TRBJ2-7; tentative D call: TRBD2 (6 bases). This CDR3 has 14 amino acids. Germline loops: CDR1 MNHNS, CDR2 SASEGT. Trimming removed 7 bases from V and 2 bases from J, with 15 bases in between. The CDR3 sequence: CASTRDFGAYEQYF. The CDR3 region has the DNA TGTGCCAGCACTCGGGACTTCGGGGCCTACGAGCAGTACTTC.

The rearrangement uses TRBV2 and TRBJ1-1, with no clear D. With 4 bases removed from V and 7 bases from J, the gap between germline ends came to 19 bases. The CDR3 length is 15 residues. Looked up from germline, CDR1 is SNHLY and CDR2 is FYNNEI. The CDR3 region is CASSADNTHTGEAFF. CDR3 coding DNA: TGTGCCAGCAGTGCGGATAACACCCACACGGGTGAAGCTTTCTTT.

DNA of the CDR3: TGTGCCATCAGTGAGCGGGTGAGTGGGAGCTCCTACGAGCAGTACTTC. Protein sequence: CAISERVSGSSYEQYF. This chain joins TRBV10-3 and TRBJ2-7; possibly TRBD2 for D (5 bases). The germline V gene encodes CDR1 ENHRY and CDR2 SYGVKD. V was pared by 2 bases and J by 0 bases, with 14 bases between. The CDR3 extends over 16 amino acids.

This chain links TRBV10-3 with TRBJ2-2, with D possibly TRBD1 on 6 matching bases. The CDR3 consists of 15 residues. In germline, CDR1 is ENHRY, CDR2 SYGVKD. V lost 4 bases and J lost 4, with 13 bases in between. For the CDR3, the DNA is TGTGCCATCAGTGTGGGAACAGGGCTCACCGGGGAGCTGTTTTTT. Residues: CAISVGTGLTGELFF.

The chain recombines TRBV19 with TRBJ2-7; possibly TRBD2 for D (6 bases). Per germline, CDR1 LNHDA and CDR2 SQIVND (reference sequence). The V end lost 1 base, the J end lost 3 bases, and 7 bases lay between the germline ends. The CDR3 is made up of 13 amino acids. The CDR3 DNA reads as TGTGCCAGTAGTATAGGGCGGGGCTACGAGCAGTACTTC. It is translated as CASSIGRGYEQYF.

The CDR3 DNA is TGTGCCAGCAGTTCACACCCAGGACTAGCGGGATACAATGAGCAGTTCTTC. It codes for CASSSHPGLAGYNEQFF. The chain joins TRBV27 to TRBJ2-1, with 12 bases lining up with TRBD2. V lost 4 bases, J lost 4 bases, and 8 bases stayed unmatched. CDR1 and CDR2 from the germline V gene are MNHEY and SMNVEV (reference sequence). The CDR3 totals 17 residues.

The chain carries TRBV19 and TRBJ2-1; 7 bases map to TRBD2. Trimming cost V 6 bases and J 4 bases; bases outside gene matches: 9. The CDR3 loop spans 15 amino acids. CDR1 is LNHDA, CDR2 SQIVND, per germline (reference sequence). The CDR3 loop is CASSGGTNNYNEQFF. CDR3 nucleotides: TGTGCCAGTAGCGGGGGGACCAACAATTACAATGAGCAGTTCTTC.

This sequence joins TRBV19 and TRBJ1-4; 7 bases map to TRBD1. Germline values: CDR1 LNHDA, CDR2 SQIVND (reference sequence). The V segment lost 3 bases and the J segment 4 bases; nucleotides outside the gene matches: 5. The CDR3 contains 15 residues. CDR3 DNA: TGTGCCAGTAGTATCGAGGGGGCCTTTAATGAAAAACTGTTTTTT. Translating it yields CASSIEGAFNEKLFF.

V usage is TRBV7-2 and J usage is TRBJ1-1; weak D call: TRBD1 (6 bases). CDR3 length: 13 amino acids. V lost 1 base, J lost 6 bases, and 9 bases lay in between. Per the germline V gene, CDR1 is SGHTA and CDR2 is FQGNSA. The CDR3 protein is CASSLGGGPEAFF. The CDR3 region has the DNA TGTGCCAGCAGCTTAGGCGGGGGCCCTGAAGCTTTCTTT. The full variable domain, rest sourced from reference TRBV7-2 and TRBJ1-1, is GAGVSQSPSNKVTEKGKDVELRCDPISGHTALYWYRQSLGQGLEFLIYFQGNSAPDKSGLPSDRFSAERTGGSVSTLTIQRTQQEDSAVYLCASSLGGGPEAFFGQGTRLTVV.

The gene calls are TRBV29-1 and TRBJ2-1; 9 bases are shared with TRBD2. V trimming: 4 bases; J trimming: 6 bases; junction bases outside the gene matches: 10. Germline CDR1 is SQVTM and CDR2 is ANQGSEA. The CDR3 runs to 15 residues. The CDR3 here is CSVANSRGGGNEQFF. For the CDR3, the DNA is TGCAGCGTTGCGAACAGCCGCGGGGGGGGCAATGAGCAGTTCTTC.